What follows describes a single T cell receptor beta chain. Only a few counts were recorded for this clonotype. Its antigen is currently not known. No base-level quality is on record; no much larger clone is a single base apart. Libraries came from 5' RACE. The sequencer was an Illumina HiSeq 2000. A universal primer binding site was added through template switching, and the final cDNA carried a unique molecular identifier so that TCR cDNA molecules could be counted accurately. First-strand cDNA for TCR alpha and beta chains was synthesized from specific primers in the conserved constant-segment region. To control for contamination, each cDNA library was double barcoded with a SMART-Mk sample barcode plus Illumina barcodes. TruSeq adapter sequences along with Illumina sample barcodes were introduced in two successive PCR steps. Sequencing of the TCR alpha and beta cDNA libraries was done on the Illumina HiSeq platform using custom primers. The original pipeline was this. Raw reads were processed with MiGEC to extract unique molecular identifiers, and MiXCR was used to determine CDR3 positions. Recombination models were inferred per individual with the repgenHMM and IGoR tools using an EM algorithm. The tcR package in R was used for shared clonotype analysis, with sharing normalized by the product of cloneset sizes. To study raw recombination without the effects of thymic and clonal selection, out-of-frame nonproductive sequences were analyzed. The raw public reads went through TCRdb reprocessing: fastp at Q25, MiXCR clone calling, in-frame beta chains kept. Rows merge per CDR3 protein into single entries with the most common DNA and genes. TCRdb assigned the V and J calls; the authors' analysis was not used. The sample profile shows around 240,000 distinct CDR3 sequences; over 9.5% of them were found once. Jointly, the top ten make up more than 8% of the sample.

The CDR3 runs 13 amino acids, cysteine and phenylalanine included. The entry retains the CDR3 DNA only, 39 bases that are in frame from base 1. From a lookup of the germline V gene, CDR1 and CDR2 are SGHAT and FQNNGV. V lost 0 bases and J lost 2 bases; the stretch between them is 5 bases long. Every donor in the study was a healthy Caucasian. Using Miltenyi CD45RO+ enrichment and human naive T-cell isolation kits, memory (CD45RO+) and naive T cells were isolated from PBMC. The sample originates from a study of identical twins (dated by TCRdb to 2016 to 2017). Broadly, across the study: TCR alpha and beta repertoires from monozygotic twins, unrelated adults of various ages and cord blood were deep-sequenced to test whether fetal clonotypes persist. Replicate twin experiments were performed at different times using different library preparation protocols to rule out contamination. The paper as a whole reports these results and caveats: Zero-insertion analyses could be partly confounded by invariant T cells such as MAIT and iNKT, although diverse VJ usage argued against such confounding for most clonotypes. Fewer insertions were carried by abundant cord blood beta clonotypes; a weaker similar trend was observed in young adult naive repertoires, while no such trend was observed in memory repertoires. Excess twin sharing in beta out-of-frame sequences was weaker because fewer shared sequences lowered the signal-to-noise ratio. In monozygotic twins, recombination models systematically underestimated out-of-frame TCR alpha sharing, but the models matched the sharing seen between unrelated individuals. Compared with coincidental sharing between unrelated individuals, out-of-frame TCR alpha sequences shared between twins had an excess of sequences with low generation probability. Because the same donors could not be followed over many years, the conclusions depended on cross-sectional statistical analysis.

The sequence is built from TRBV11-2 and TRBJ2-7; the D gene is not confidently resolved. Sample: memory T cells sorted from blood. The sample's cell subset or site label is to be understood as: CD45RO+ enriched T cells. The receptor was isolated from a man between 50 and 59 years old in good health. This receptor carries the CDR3 CASSLDQTYEQYF. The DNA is TGTGCCAGCAGCTTAGATCAGACCTACGAGCAGTACTTC.